This TCR beta chain was profiled in a study of cytomegalovirus exposure and HLA in healthy donors. Study-level points and caveats: It was reportedly the case that the classifier diagnosed cytomegalovirus status with high specificity and sensitivity. With later analysis, a missense DCLRE1C variant became linked to TCR beta V- and J-gene trimming. The authors enumerated some 160 TCR beta chains as linked to cytomegalovirus. Testing in vitro showed a few CMV-associated chains specific for CMV antigens.

PCR involved 60 Vbeta and 13 Jbeta primers. Profiled with immunoSEQ multiplex PCR; TCRdb holds only in-frame clones, not every one. Of about 77,000 clones in the sample, 75% to 80% were seen once. CDR3 size: 14 residues. CDR1 and CDR2 (germline): SGHAT, FQNNGV. On this clone: Its antigen remains unidentified.

Material for sequencing was PBMCs. This sequence originates from a man aged 35 to 55 in good health and CMV-seronegative. The genes are TRBV11-2 and TRBJ2-5; tentative D call: TRBD1 (6 bases). The closer fit of TRBJ2-7 to the DNA end suggests the J call may be wrong. This CDR3 is CASSLDIRGSEQYF. CDR3 nucleotides: TGTGCCAGCAGCTTAGATATCAGGGGTTCCGAGCAGTACTTC.